The 25 T cell receptor beta chains reported below all come from one sample, sequenced in a study of blood T cells in healthy people across ages. Then a second PCR, running about 6 to 11 cycles, was carried out with a sample-barcoded 5' primer and a J-beta primer mix. TCRdb analysed the 5' RACE reads with MiXCR anew, one entry per CDR3 protein. The data hold some 940,000 distinct CDR3 sequences, with about 29% observed a single time. The same specimen was also included in a second study, on T cells of mothers and their children.

The sequenced sample was blood. The origin of the receptors is a woman aged 40 to 50 in good health.

This clonotype showed up just a few times. V is TRBV7-2 and J is TRBJ2-3, with TRBD2 identical over 8 bases. From germline, CDR1 is SGHTA and CDR2 FQGNSA. The CDR3 runs 20 residues. Trimming took 2 bases from V and 1 from J; bases not matched to a gene: 17. CDR3 DNA sequence: TGTGCCAGCAGCTTAATGGCGAGGACTAGCCGGGTGGCTCGCACAGATACGCAGTATTTT. It yields the protein CASSLMARTSRVARTDTQYF. Combining the CDR3 with reference TRBV7-2 and TRBJ2-3 gives the whole variable domain GAGVSQSPSNKVTEKGKDVELRCDPISGHTALYWYRQSLGQGLEFLIYFQGNSAPDKSGLPSDRFSAERTGGSVSTLTIQRTQQEDSAVYLCASSLMARTSRVARTDTQYFGPGTRLTVL.

This clonotype was counted between two and nine times. This chain connects TRBV5-1 to TRBJ2-4; 12 bases agree with TRBD1. The CDR3 is made up of 15 amino acids. The V and J ends lost 2 bases and 13 bases, in that order; junction bases with no gene match: 10. CDR1 is SGHRS and CDR2 is YFSETQ in the germline V gene. The CDR3: CASSFTGQGAREQYF. The CDR3 region has the DNA TGCGCCAGCAGCTTTACGGGACAGGGGGCCAGGGAGCAGTACTTC.

This clonotype was recorded many times. The rearrangement joins TRBV20-1 to TRBJ2-7; 9 bases are a match to TRBD2. The CDR3 sequence is 13 residues long. Germline lookup yields CDR1 DFQATT and CDR2 SNEGSKA (reference sequence). With V trimmed by 6 bases and J by 3 bases, 6 bases remained unmatched. The CDR3 protein is CSAPGLANYEQYF. The DNA of the CDR3 is TGCAGTGCCCCGGGACTAGCTAACTACGAGCAGTACTTC.

This chain connects TRBV2 to TRBJ2-2; 7 bases map to TRBD1. V was pared by 8 bases and J by 7 bases, with 10 bases of the junction left unmatched. Germline V CDR1 and CDR2: SNHLY, FYNNEI. This CDR3 is 14 amino acids long. The CDR3 sequence: CASEITGAVGELFF. DNA for the CDR3: TGTGCCAGCGAGATCACAGGGGCGGTCGGGGAGCTGTTTTTT.

Only a few counts were recorded for this clonotype. The chain recombines TRBV7-6 with TRBJ2-6, with 8 bases lining up with TRBD1. CDR3 size: 17 residues. V was clipped by 5 bases and J by 6 bases; unmatched bases: 12. CDR1 SGHVS and CDR2 FNYEAQ come from the germline V gene. The CDR3 sequence is CASSAMTGALVANVLTF. The CDR3 DNA reads TGTGCCAGCAGCGCGATGACAGGGGCCCTGGTGGCCAACGTCCTGACTTTC.

The rearrangement joins TRBV4-1 to TRBJ2-1; tentative D call: TRBD1 (5 bases). Trimming took 4 bases from V and 8 from J, leaving 15 bases between them. The CDR3 extends over 14 amino acids. Germline CDR1 reads MGHRA; CDR2 reads YSYEKL. CDR3 residues: CASSRASGWDEQFF. CDR3 DNA sequence: TGCGCCAGCAGCCGGGCTTCAGGGTGGGATGAGCAGTTCTTC.

The rearrangement links TRBV18 to TRBJ2-1, with TRBD2 identical over 15 bases. After removal of 5 bases from V and 1 base from J, the junction contained 9 bases not matched to a gene. Germline CDR1 is KGHSH and CDR2 is LQKENI. This CDR3 region has 19 residues. DNA of the CDR3: TGTGCCAGCTCAAAATCCGGGACTAGCGGGGGGACATCCTACAATGAGCAGTTCTTC. Translation gives CASSKSGTSGGTSYNEQFF. Using reference TRBV18 and TRBJ2-1 for the parts outside the CDR3, the full variable domain is NAGVMQNPRHLVRRRGQEARLRCSPMKGHSHVYWYRQLPEEGLKFMVYLQKENIIDESGMPKERFSAEFPKEGPSILRIQQVVRGDSAAYFCASSKSGTSGGTSYNEQFFGPGTRLTVL.

The rearrangement links TRBV20-1 to TRBJ1-1; 7 bases line up with TRBD1. In germline, CDR1 is DFQATT, CDR2 SNEGSKA (reference sequence). The J segment lost 3 bases and the V segment lost 2 bases, leaving 9 bases of the junction unmatched. The CDR3 sequence is 15 residues long. DNA for the CDR3: TGCAGTGCTAGAAACCCGCGACAGGGCCACACTGAAGCTTTCTTT. Amino acids: CSARNPRQGHTEAFF.

In regard to this clonotype: A read error may be the cause here, since a much bigger clone is one base away. The V call is TRBV7-3, the J call TRBJ2-6; 8 nucleotides line up with TRBD1. The CDR3 contains 15 residues. CDR1 and CDR2 from the germline V gene are SGHTA and FQGTGA. Here the CDR3 DNA reads TGTGCCAGCAGCTTAGACAGGGGTGGGGCCAACGTCCGGACTTTC. Its protein product is CASSLDRGGANVRTF.

Note on this clonotype: A far bigger clonotype differs at one base, so this is likely a read error. DNA of the CDR3: TGTGCCAGCAGCCCGGGACGAGCGGGGGGAAGAGAGACCCAGTACTTC. Residues: CASSPGRAGGRETQYF. The chain joins TRBV7-2 to TRBJ2-5; 9 bases match TRBD2. The length of the CDR3 is 16 residues. Germline CDR1 and CDR2: SGHTA and FQGNSA. V lost 5 bases, J lost 4 bases, and 11 bases stayed unmatched. Complete variable domain (other parts from reference TRBV7-2 and TRBJ2-5): GAGVSQSPSNKVTEKGKDVELRCDPISGHTALYWYRQSLGQGLEFLIYFQGNSAPDKSGLPSDRFSAERTGGSVSTLTIQRTQQEDSAVYLCASSPGRAGGRETQYFGPGTRLLVL.

In the case of this clonotype: This may be a read error, as it is one base from a much larger clone. The chain couples TRBV28 to TRBJ2-4, with TRBD2 identical over 8 bases. The CDR3 is 16 amino acids. The ends lost 5 bases at V and 13 bases at J; junction bases unmatched: 19. In germline, CDR1 is MDHEN, CDR2 SYDVKM. CDR3 protein: CASSLPEGLGNNEQYF. In DNA, the CDR3 is TGTGCCAGCAGTCTCCCCGAGGGACTAGGAAACAATGAGCAGTACTTC. The variable domain in full, with the rest retrieved from reference TRBV28 and TRBJ2-4, is DVKVTQSSRYLVKRTGEKVFLECVQDMDHENMFWYRQDPGLGLRLIYFSYDVKMKEKGDIPEGYSVSREKKERFSLILESASTNQTSMYLCASSLPEGLGNNEQYFGAGTRLSVL.

This clonotype has only a few counts. This rearrangement joins TRBV28 to TRBJ1-2; 10 bases line up with TRBD1. Germline-derived CDR1 and CDR2 are MDHEN and SYDVKM. This CDR3 contains 14 residues. Trimming cost V 5 bases and J 3 bases; bases outside gene matches: 3. The CDR3 region has the DNA TGTGCCAGCAGTAAGGGGACAGGGGACTATGGCTACACCTTC. It yields the protein CASSKGTGDYGYTF.

This clonotype was recorded at least ten times. DNA of the CDR3: TGTGCCACCAGTGACCCTTCAACTAGCGTCGACGAGCAGTTCTTC. It codes for CATSDPSTSVDEQFF. The chain combines TRBV24-1 with TRBJ2-1, with 7 bases fitting TRBD2. This CDR3 is built from 15 residues. CDR1 and CDR2 (germline): KGHDR, SFDVKD. The ends lost 4 bases at V and 10 bases at J; junction bases unmatched: 12.

This clonotype has ten or more counts. CDR3 nucleotide sequence: TGTGCCAGCAACCCTACCCGACCAGGGGCTGGCTACACCTTC. It encodes CASNPTRPGAGYTF. The chain uses TRBV7-9 and TRBJ1-2; D might be TRBD1 (6 bases). Germline V lookup: CDR1 SEHNR, CDR2 FQNEAQ (reference sequence). The CDR3 has 14 residues. V lost 7 bases and J 7 bases, leaving 19 bases between the germline ends.

This clonotype is a singleton in its sample. The chain employs TRBV2 and TRBJ2-1, with TRBD1 identical over 8 bases. Germline V gives CDR1 SNHLY, CDR2 FYNNEI. V lost 2 bases and J lost 15; bases outside the gene matches: 12. CDR3 length equals 14 residues. This CDR3 is CASSERGYRGFPFF. DNA for the CDR3: TGTGCCAGCAGTGAACGTGGGTACAGGGGGTTCCCGTTCTTC.

This clonotype appeared many times. The chain uses TRBV20-1 and TRBJ1-1, with 9 bases aligning to TRBD1. The germline V gene has CDR1 DFQATT and CDR2 SNEGSKA (reference sequence). The CDR3 runs to 15 residues. The V and J ends lost 4 bases and 4 bases, in that order; junction bases with no gene match: 10. Here the CDR3 DNA reads TGCAGTGCTATAAGTCGGGACAGGGCGCTCACTGAAGCTTTCTTT. Translating gives CSAISRDRALTEAFF.

This clonotype was detected only a few times. V usage is TRBV3-1 and J usage is TRBJ1-4; no clear D gene. The CDR3 is 16 residues long. Between the trimmed V and J ends, which lost 0 bases and 3 bases, there was a span of 11 bases. CDR1 is LGHDT, CDR2 YNNKEL, per germline (reference sequence). The CDR3 is CASSQEGRVANEKLFF. The CDR3 DNA sequence: TGTGCCAGCAGCCAAGAGGGTCGAGTAGCTAATGAAAAACTGTTTTTT.

The chain employs TRBV6-4 and TRBJ2-2; TRBD2 agrees at 11 bases. The CDR3 loop spans 15 amino acids. CDR1 and CDR2 (germline): MRHNA, SNTAGT. The V and J ends lost 5 bases and 6 bases, in that order; junction bases with no gene match: 5. CDR3 region: CASSPSGGSAGELFF. The DNA of the CDR3 is TGTGCCAGCAGTCCTAGCGGGGGGTCAGCCGGGGAGCTGTTTTTT.

J is TRBJ1-1 and V is TRBV20-1; the D gene is possibly TRBD1 (5 bases). Germline V gives CDR1 DFQATT, CDR2 SNEGSKA (reference sequence). V was clipped by 5 bases and J by 5 bases, with 24 bases between them. The CDR3 consists of 16 residues. In DNA form, the CDR3 reads TGCAGTGCTTCTGGGACCCCCGGGCTTGGGGGAACTGAAGCTTTCTTT. This gives the protein CSASGTPGLGGTEAFF.

The J gene is TRBJ1-1, the V gene TRBV6-5; perhaps TRBD1 as D (6 bases). CDR1 MNHEY and CDR2 SVGAGI come from the germline V gene. V was shortened by 6 bases and J by 4 bases, with 15 bases between the two germline ends. CDR3 size: 14 residues. CDR3 residues: CASRGAGAGTEAFF. CDR3 nucleotide sequence: TGTGCCAGCAGGGGGGCGGGGGCCGGCACTGAAGCTTTCTTT.

In its sample, this clonotype was seen a few times. Written as DNA, the CDR3 is TGCGCCAGCAGCCAAGTCCAGCATAGCGGGAACTCCTACAATGAGCAGTTCTTC. Amino acid sequence: CASSQVQHSGNSYNEQFF. This sequence joins TRBV4-3 and TRBJ2-1, with 8 bases identical to TRBD2. From germline, CDR1 is LGHNA and CDR2 YSLEER. Trimming removed 1 base from V and 0 bases from J; junction bases left unmatched: 8. This CDR3 is built from 18 residues.

This clonotype was seen just once. This sequence joins TRBV4-1 and TRBJ2-1; D is possibly TRBD1 (5 bases). CDR1 MGHRA and CDR2 YSYEKL come from the germline V gene. Trimming removed 3 bases at V and 7 bases at J, with 13 bases between. The length of the CDR3 is 14 residues. The CDR3 DNA is TGCGCCAGCAGCCATGAGAGGCAGGGTAATGAGCAGTTCTTC. Translated, it gives CASSHERQGNEQFF.

This clonotype has just a few counts. The CDR3: CASSPSWGSPNYGYTF. CDR3 bases: TGTGCCAGCAGCCCCTCCTGGGGCTCACCTAACTATGGCTACACCTTC. The V call is TRBV7-2, the J call TRBJ1-2; tentatively, D is TRBD1 (5 bases). The V and J ends lost 5 bases and 0 bases respectively, with 16 bases between them. Germline values: CDR1 SGHTA, CDR2 FQGNSA. This CDR3 has 16 amino acids.

In this sample, this clonotype turned up a few times. V and J are TRBV7-9 and TRBJ2-2; D ambiguous. The CDR3 is made up of 12 amino acids. Germline V lookup: CDR1 SEHNR, CDR2 FQNEAQ (reference sequence). V lost 6 bases, J lost 1 base, and 3 bases lay in between. The CDR3 spells CASRGNTGELFF. The CDR3 coding sequence is TGTGCCAGCAGAGGGAACACCGGGGAGCTGTTTTTT.

This clonotype was seen repeatedly, ten times or more. The V gene is TRBV20-1, the J gene TRBJ2-1; 9 positions match TRBD1. J gave up 7 bases and V 0 bases, and 10 bases lay outside the gene matches. CDR1 and CDR2 (germline): DFQATT, SNEGSKA (reference sequence). This CDR3 is built from 16 residues. In DNA form, the CDR3 reads TGCAGTGCTAGAGAGGGGGGTGGGACAGGGAGGAATGAGCAGTTCTTC. This gives the protein CSAREGGGTGRNEQFF.